The 18 T cell receptor beta chains below were found in one sample sequenced in a study of blood T cell repertoires in COVID-19. Data came from immunoSEQ multiplex PCR; TCRdb stores just in-frame clones and leaves some out. The sample records about 14,000 clones, about 90% being singletons. The sequencing sample was made of peripheral blood. The receptors here all came from a human donor with active COVID-19. The donor label of this sample is uncertain.

The V call is TRBV6-1, the J call TRBJ1-2; 8 nucleotides align to TRBD1. V lost 1 base, J lost 2 bases, and 0 bases stayed unmatched. Germline V gene data show CDR1 as MNHNS and CDR2 as SASEGT. This CDR3 has 14 amino acids. The CDR3 DNA reads TGTGCCAGCAGTGAAGGGGACAGGAACTATGGCTACACCTTC. Translated, it gives CASSEGDRNYGYTF.

This chain connects TRBV9 to TRBJ2-1; 11 bases match TRBD2. The CDR3 runs 15 residues. The V gene end was trimmed by 4 bases and the J gene end by 3 bases; junction bases not matched to a gene: 3. Germline lookup yields CDR1 SGDLS and CDR2 YYNGEE. CDR3 in DNA: TGTGCCAGCAGCCTTACTAGCGGGGGCTACAATGAGCAGTTCTTC. Translated: CASSLTSGGYNEQFF.

CDR3 sequence (DNA): TGTGCCAGCAGCAGGGCCCTCGGGACAGGGGGCGTGTATGGCTACACCTTC. This encodes CASSRALGTGGVYGYTF. This chain uses TRBV11-2 with TRBJ1-2; TRBD1 agrees at 12 bases. This CDR3 region has 17 residues. From germline, CDR1 is SGHAT and CDR2 FQNNGV. Losses at the gene ends were 5 bases for V and 5 bases for J; bases not matched to a gene: 12.

For the CDR3, the DNA is TGTGCCAGCAGCCCAACAGGGTTCAGCAATCAGCCCCAGCATTTT. This codes for CASSPTGFSNQPQHF. J is TRBJ1-5 and V is TRBV5-5, with D perhaps matching TRBD1 (6 bases). V dropped 4 bases and J dropped 1 base, with 12 bases sitting between them. The germline gives CDR1 SGHKS, CDR2 YYEKEE (reference sequence). The CDR3 is 15 amino acids.

This chain links TRBV5-1 with TRBJ2-7; 7 bases agree with TRBD1. The CDR3 spans 16 residues. The V segment lost 3 bases and the J segment 0 bases; nucleotides outside the gene matches: 9. Germline CDR1 SGHRS, CDR2 YFSETQ. CDR3 DNA: TGCGCCAGCAGCTGGGAGATGGGACAGACCTCCTACGAGCAGTACTTC. It encodes CASSWEMGQTSYEQYF.

V gene TRBV27 combines with J gene TRBJ2-5, with 8 bases identical to TRBD1. Germline values: CDR1 MNHEY, CDR2 SMNVEV (reference sequence). V lost 3 bases and J lost 7; bases outside the gene matches: 7. CDR3 length: 14 amino acids. DNA for the CDR3: TGTGCCAGCAGTTTCGGGACAGGAGGGAGGACCCAGTACTTC. Translated, it gives CASSFGTGGRTQYF.

This clone was picked up one time. Germline is not matched at one junction end, which may reflect a read error. This chain links TRBV7-2 with TRBJ1-1, with D perhaps matching TRBD1 (5 bases). In germline, CDR1 is SGHTA, CDR2 FQGNSA. CDR3 length equals 15 residues. CDR3 in DNA: TGTGCCAGCAGCCTCTTACGTGGGGTTGCCGTTGGGGACTTTTTT. Protein product: CASSLLRGVAVGDFF.

This clone appeared a few times. This chain uses TRBV15 with TRBJ2-7; 8 bases are a match to TRBD1. Trimming took 9 bases from V and 9 from J; bases not matched to a gene: 16. The CDR3 runs to 14 residues. Germline CDR1 reads LNHNV; CDR2 reads YYDKDF (reference sequence). Written as DNA, the CDR3 is TGTGCCACAAGGAAGGACAGGGCAACCCCAGGGCAGTACTTC. Translating it yields CATRKDRATPGQYF.

The chain combines TRBV19 with TRBJ2-1, with TRBD2 matching 7 bases. V was clipped by 4 bases and J by 2 bases; unmatched bases: 5. The germline CDR1 and CDR2 sequences are LNHDA and SQIVND (reference sequence). This CDR3 is built from 15 residues. CDR3 residues: CASSTTSAAYNEQFF. The CDR3 region has the DNA TGTGCCAGTAGTACAACTAGCGCCGCCTACAATGAGCAGTTCTTC.

The gene calls are TRBV12-3 or TRBV12-4 and TRBJ2-7; D possibly corresponds to TRBD2 (6 bases). Trimming took off 1 base at V and 7 bases at J, with 11 bases between the two ends. This CDR3 is built from 13 residues. The CDR3 is CASSLVEGWEQYF. In DNA form, the CDR3 reads TGTGCCAGCAGTTTAGTGGAGGGTTGGGAGCAGTACTTC.

Only one count was recorded for this clone. The chain uses TRBV4-2 and TRBJ2-7, with D possibly being TRBD2 (6 bases). Germline CDR1 and CDR2: LGHNA and YNFKEQ. The CDR3 spans 15 residues. V lost 1 base, J lost 5 bases, and 15 bases lay in between. CDR3 amino acids: CASSQVEGGPHEQYF. In DNA, the CDR3 is TGTGCCAGCAGCCAAGTGGAGGGAGGACCTCACGAGCAGTACTTC.

The chain carries TRBV11-3 and TRBJ1-1; D is possibly TRBD1 (5 bases). CDR3 size: 14 residues. Trimming took 5 bases from V and 1 from J, leaving 11 bases between them. The germline gives CDR1 SGHNT, CDR2 YENEEA. The CDR3: CASSQLDTNTEAFF. DNA of the CDR3: TGTGCCAGCAGCCAGCTGGACACGAACACTGAAGCTTTCTTT.

The rearrangement uses TRBV19 and TRBJ2-6; D is possibly TRBD1 (5 bases). Germline CDR1 reads LNHDA; CDR2 reads SQIVND (reference sequence). V was trimmed by 7 bases and J by 0 bases, leaving 10 bases between them. This CDR3 comprises 15 residues. The CDR3, as DNA: TGTGCCAGTAAGCAGGACAACTCTGGGGCCAACGTCCTGACTTTC. Amino acids: CASKQDNSGANVLTF.

This clone turned up a few times. The DNA for the CDR3 is TGTGCCAGCAATCGGGGGGTTGGGACTGAAGCTTTCTTT. This sequence encodes CASNRGVGTEAFF. This sequence joins TRBV6-5 and TRBJ1-1, with D maybe TRBD1 (5 bases). The CDR3 is made up of 13 amino acids. V lost 7 bases and J lost 5, with 14 bases in between. Germline V lookup: CDR1 MNHEY, CDR2 SVGAGI.

This chain connects TRBV2 to TRBJ2-3, with D uncertain. Trimming removed 7 bases at V and 1 base at J, with 12 bases between. The CDR3 has 14 amino acids. CDR1 and CDR2 (germline): SNHLY, FYNNEI. In DNA form, the CDR3 reads TGTGCCAGCAACCCGACTCTAGGCACAGATACGCAGTATTTT. Its protein is CASNPTLGTDTQYF.

The chain recombines TRBV19 with TRBJ1-4; 10 bases agree with TRBD1. Trimming at V came to 3 bases and at J to 7 bases, leaving 2 bases not matched to a gene. Per the germline V gene, CDR1 is LNHDA and CDR2 is SQIVND (reference sequence). This CDR3 comprises 14 residues. CDR3 in DNA: TGTGCCAGTAGTATGGGACAGGGGCCTGAAAAACTGTTTTTT. This gives the protein CASSMGQGPEKLFF.

The chain employs TRBV7-9 and TRBJ1-2; TRBD1 aligns across 8 bases. Germline lookup yields CDR1 SEHNR and CDR2 FQNEAQ (reference sequence). The CDR3 length is 15 residues. V shed 4 bases and J 7 bases; nucleotides not matched to a gene: 11. CDR3 in DNA: TGTGCCAGCAGCTCAAGCGGGCAGGGGGCAGGTGGCTACACCTTC. Translation gives CASSSSGQGAGGYTF. The whole variable domain, remainder taken from reference TRBV7-9 and TRBJ1-2, is DTGVSQNPRHKITKRGQNVTFRCDPISEHNRLYWYRQTLGQGPEFLTYFQNEAQLEKSRLLSDRFSAERPKGSFSTLEIQRTEQGDSAMYLCASSSSGQGAGGYTFGSGTRLTVV.

J is TRBJ2-1 and V is TRBV5-1, with 10 bases aligning to TRBD2. J was trimmed by 12 bases and V by 0 bases; bases with no gene match: 18. Germline lookup yields CDR1 SGHRS and CDR2 YFSETQ. The length of the CDR3 is 18 residues. The CDR3 sequence: CASSLGTLSSGGAQGQFF. The CDR3 DNA reads as TGCGCCAGCAGCTTGGGGACTCTTTCCAGCGGGGGGGCCCAAGGGCAGTTCTTC.